The T cell receptor (beta chain) described here comes from a study of cytomegalovirus exposure and HLA in healthy donors. This PCR relied on a set of 60 Vbeta primers and 13 Jbeta primers. Method: immunoSEQ multiplex PCR; TCRdb's copy keeps in-frame clones and lacks some. Of approximately 130,000 clones in the sample, around 70% are singletons; the top ten hold roughly 3%. In the case of this clone: The antigen remains undetermined.

Study-wide findings and caveats: HLA allele associations emerged for roughly 17,000 TCR beta sequences in a later analysis, at 0.05 false discovery rate.

This sequence was found in a man aged 25 to 45 in good health and CMV-seronegative. The sample comprised PBMCs.

The CDR3: CASSEFRGEGKLFF. In DNA form, the CDR3 reads TGTGCCAGCAGCGAATTCAGGGGAGAGGGAAAACTGTTTTTT. The rearrangement uses TRBV7-9 and TRBJ1-4; D possibly corresponds to TRBD1 (6 bases). Germline assignment: CDR1 SEHNR and CDR2 FQNEAQ (reference sequence). This CDR3 comprises 14 residues. Trimming took off 5 bases at V and 10 bases at J, with 17 bases between the two ends.